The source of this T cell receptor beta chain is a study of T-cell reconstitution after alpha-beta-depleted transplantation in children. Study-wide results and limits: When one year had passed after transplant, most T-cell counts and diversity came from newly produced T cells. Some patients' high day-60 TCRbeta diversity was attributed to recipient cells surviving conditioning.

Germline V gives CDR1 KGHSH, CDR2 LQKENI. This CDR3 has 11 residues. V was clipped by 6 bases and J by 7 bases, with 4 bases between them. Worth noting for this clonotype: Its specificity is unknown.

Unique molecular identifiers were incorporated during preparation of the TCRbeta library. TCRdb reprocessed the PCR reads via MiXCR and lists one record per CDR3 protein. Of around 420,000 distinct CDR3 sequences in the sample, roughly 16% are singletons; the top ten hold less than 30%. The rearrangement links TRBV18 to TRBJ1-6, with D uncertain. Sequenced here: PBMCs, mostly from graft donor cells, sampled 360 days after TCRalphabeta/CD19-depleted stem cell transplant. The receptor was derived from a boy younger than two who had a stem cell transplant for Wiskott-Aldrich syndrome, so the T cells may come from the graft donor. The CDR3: CASSANSPLHF. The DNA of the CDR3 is TGTGCCAGCTCGGCCAATTCACCCCTCCACTTT.